The clone carrying this TCR beta chain was seen ten or more times. Its antigen is still unknown. A read error may produce the germline difference seen at one junction end. This entry comes from a study of T-cell reconstitution after alpha-beta-depleted transplantation in children. This CDR3 spans 12 amino acids. Germline V CDR1 and CDR2: SQVTM, ANQGSEA. Study-level findings and limits: Surviving recipient T cells and thymic progenitors produced the high day-60 TCRbeta diversity seen in some patients. Newly produced T cells mostly provided counts and TCRbeta diversity after one year, as hyperexpanded clones declined.

TCRbeta library preparation incorporated unique molecular identifiers. From the PCR reads, TCRdb called clonotypes with MiXCR, one entry per CDR3 protein. There are around 440,000 distinct CDR3 sequences in the sample; 10% to 13% occur only once, and about 2% lies in the top ten. The origin of this receptor is a child aged 2-15 years with inherited bone marrow failure, due to receive a stem cell transplant. The chain carries TRBV29-1 and TRBJ1-1, with D hard to call. The starting material was PBMCs, obtained before TCRalphabeta/CD19-depleted stem cell transplant. The CDR3 region has the DNA TGCAGCGTTGATACGTTGGTCACTGAATCTTTCTTT. It encodes CSVDTLVTESFF.